This TCR beta chain was identified during a study of glioma-infiltrating T cells after dendritic cell vaccination. Documented time point: after dendritic cell vaccination, including at tumor progression/relapse. Up to 2 ug genomic DNA was used for TCRB CDR3 amplification. Libraries were prepared by immunoSEQ multiplex PCR; TCRdb keeps only in-frame clonotypes and omits some of them. This sample has fewer than 85,000 clones, with about nine tenths found just once. CDR1 LGHNA and CDR2 YSLEER come from the germline V gene. This CDR3 has 14 amino acids. The ends were cut back, 1 base at V and 8 bases at J, with 14 bases in the middle.

The chain recombines TRBV4-3 with TRBJ1-2, with a possible D match to TRBD1 (5 bases). The sample was blood, taken after dendritic cell vaccination. This receptor was identified in a human donor with glioblastoma. The CDR3, as DNA: TGCGCCAGCAGCCAAGTCGAACAGGCGGGGGGCTACACCTTC. This sequence encodes CASSQVEQAGGYTF.